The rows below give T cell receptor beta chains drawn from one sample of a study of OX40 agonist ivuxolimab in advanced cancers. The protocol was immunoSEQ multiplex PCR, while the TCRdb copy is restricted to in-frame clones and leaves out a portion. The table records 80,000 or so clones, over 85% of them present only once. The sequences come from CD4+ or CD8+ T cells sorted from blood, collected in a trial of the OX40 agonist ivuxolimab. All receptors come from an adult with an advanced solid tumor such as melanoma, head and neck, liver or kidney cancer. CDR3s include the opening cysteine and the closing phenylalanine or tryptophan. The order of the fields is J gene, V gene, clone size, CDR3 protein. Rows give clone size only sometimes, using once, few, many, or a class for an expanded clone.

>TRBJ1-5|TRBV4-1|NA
CASSQAGTGRQPQHF
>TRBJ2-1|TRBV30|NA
CAWSQRGEQFF
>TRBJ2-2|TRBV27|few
CASSLLAGGGTGELFF
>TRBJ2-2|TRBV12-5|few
CASGFPVGELFF
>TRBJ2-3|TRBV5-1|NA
CASSSSGSMADTQYF
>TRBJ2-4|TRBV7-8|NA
CASSLGSAGAKNIQYF
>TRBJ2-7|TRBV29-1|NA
CSAGQGAYEQYF
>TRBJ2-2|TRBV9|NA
CASSGARGGANTGELFF
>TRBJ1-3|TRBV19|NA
CASSFDTAGNTIYF
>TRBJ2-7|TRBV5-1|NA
CASSLGTGSLYEQYF
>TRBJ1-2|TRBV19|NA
CASSIVVEGMGGYTF